This TCR beta chain was sequenced in a study of T-cell memory formation after mild COVID-19 (dated by TCRdb to 2020 to 2023). The study in broad terms: Most TCR sequence clusters were specific to one of the two donors. Longitudinal TCRalpha and TCRbeta repertoire sequencing tracked T-cell clones expanding and contracting after mild COVID-19 in two donors. The cohort was made up of two young adult volunteers, one female and one male, who were previously healthy.

To note about this clonotype: Its cognate antigen has yet to be identified. No base quality information exists; no much larger clone differs at one position.

From its cysteine to its phenylalanine, the CDR3 spans 14 amino acids. This entry keeps only the CDR3 DNA: 42 bases, framed from base 1. V was cut back by 0 bases and J by 3 bases, leaving a gap of 9 bases between them. CDR1 and CDR2, looked up from the germline V gene, are SGHVS and FQNEAQ. Sequencing took place on an Illumina NovaSeq 6000. TCRalpha and TCRbeta cDNA libraries were built by 5'RACE with constant-segment primers, adding sample barcodes and unique molecular identifiers. Trizol reagent was used to extract RNA from every sample. The libraries were amplified in two PCR steps, and the second step added a second sample barcode and Illumina TruSeq adapters. Sequencing of the libraries was done on an Illumina NovaSeq, producing 2 x 150 bp paired-end reads. Turning to the authors' computational methods: Demultiplexing of reads and collapsing into UMI-guided consensus sequences were performed with migec v1.2.7. Using mixcr v2.1.11, UMI consensuses were aligned to TRA and TRB V and J templates and then assembled into clonotypes. Clonotypes were classified as expanded or contracted when called significant by both edgeR and NoisET, with noise models trained on biological replicates. For edgeR calls, a false discovery rate-adjusted p below 0.01 and a log2 fold-change threshold of 1 were applied. As an exploratory analysis of dynamics, PCA with hierarchical clustering was applied to max-normalized trajectories of the 1000 most abundant clonotypes. Each responding clone was given a CD4 or CD8 phenotype based on the CD4+ and CD8+ repertoires, which had been sequenced separately. The public reads were reprocessed in TCRdb via fastp at Q25 and MiXCR, keeping in-frame beta chains. Merged by CDR3 protein, the rows form single entries marked with the most common genes and DNA. For this entry, the V and J calls and clone size follow TCRdb and not the study's own pipeline. The table for this sample lists roughly 600,000 distinct CDR3 sequences; roughly 18% of them were counted only once. The ten largest clones add up to approximately 12% of the sample.

Ficoll-Paque density gradient centrifugation was the method used to isolate PBMCs. General findings and caveats noted by the study authors: SARS-CoV-2 specificity was not confirmed for the second-wave clones peaking on day 37. Contracting CD4+ clones appeared mostly in the CM and EM memory subsets, whereas CD8+ clones were enriched in EMRA. The study included only a couple of mild cases, and larger cohorts that include severe cases with pre-infection samples were judged to be necessary. From day 15 to 85, contracting clones showed balanced CD4/CD8 phenotypes, whereas a second wave of clones that expanded from day 15 to 37 leaned towards CD4+. Some responding clones were detected in pre-infection memory, which suggested that pre-existing cross-reactive memory T cells had joined the SARS-CoV-2 response.

This TCR was sampled from an adult woman who had mild COVID-19 (a few samples of this study predate the infection). The sample titles of this study are shuffled in the database, so cell type and time point are left out; the donor was told from shared clones. Recombination linked TRBV7-8 to TRBJ2-7; confidence is insufficient to name the D gene. The sample comprised PBMCs or a T cell subset sorted from them (not recorded which). The CDR3 loop reads CASSLAGFNYEQYF. The base sequence is TGTGCCAGCAGCTTAGCGGGATTTAACTACGAGCAGTACTTC. The CDR3, completed at both ends by the reference TRBV7-8 and TRBJ2-7 genes, gives the full variable domain GAGVSQSPRYKVAKRGQDVALRCDPISGHVSLFWYQQALGQGPEFLTYFQNEAQLDKSGLPSDRFFAERPEGSVSTLKIQRTQQEDSAVYLCASSLAGFNYEQYFGPGTRLTVT.